These 16 T cell receptor beta chains were all obtained from the same sample, sequenced in a study of CD8+CD57+ T cells in acquired aplastic anemia. Patients who underwent sequencing had shown CD8+CD57+ cell expansion by flow cytometry. TCR beta VDJ and CDR3 profiling used genomic DNA as template. Using its own MiXCR run on the reads, TCRdb lists one record per CDR3 protein. Altogether around 150,000 distinct CDR3 sequences are present, about 48% being singletons, with the ten largest covering about 30%. Input material: sorted CD4+, CD8+, or CD8+CD57+ T cells (not recorded which) from PBMCs. The origin of the receptors is a human donor with aplastic anemia.

This clonotype has more than one count but fewer than ten. The rearrangement links TRBV5-4 to TRBJ2-1; perhaps TRBD2 as D (5 bases). Germline-derived CDR1 and CDR2 are SGHNT and YYREEE (reference sequence). The CDR3 sequence is 13 residues long. V was pared by 2 bases and J by 2 bases, with 5 bases between. In DNA, the CDR3 is TGTGCCAGCAGCTTCGGGACCTACAATGAGCAGTTCTTC. It encodes CASSFGTYNEQFF.

The chain carries TRBV2 and TRBJ2-7; possibly TRBD1 for D (6 bases). Germline assignment: CDR1 SNHLY and CDR2 FYNNEI. The germline V and J ends were trimmed by 2 bases and 1 base, with 12 bases remaining between them. CDR3 length: 15 amino acids. DNA for the CDR3: TGTGCCAGCAGTGAATGGGGACAATGGTCCTACGAGCAGTACTTC. Amino acids: CASSEWGQWSYEQYF.

On this clonotype itself: Since a much larger clone is just one base distant, this may be a read error. This rearrangement joins TRBV6-4 to TRBJ2-3; D gene uncertain. CDR1 is MRHNA, CDR2 SNTAGT, per germline. This CDR3 is 15 amino acids long. CDR3 residues: CASSDSIGPFDTQDF. The CDR3, as DNA: TGTGCCAGCAGTGACTCGATCGGTCCGTTTGATACGCAGGATTTT.

This clonotype was picked up many times. The chain combines TRBV4-1 with TRBJ2-7; the match to TRBD2 covers 10 bases. The CDR3 extends over 15 amino acids. Germline V lookup: CDR1 MGHRA, CDR2 YSYEKL. V was clipped by 0 bases and J by 2 bases; unmatched bases: 1. In DNA form, the CDR3 reads TGCGCCAGCAGCCAAGAACTAGCGGGGACCTACGAGCAGTACTTC. It encodes CASSQELAGTYEQYF.

Details on this clonotype: A read error may be the cause here, since a much bigger clone is one base away. This chain connects TRBV12-3 or TRBV12-4 to TRBJ1-4, with a tentative D call TRBD1 (6 bases). The CDR3 covers 15 residues. V lost 7 bases and J lost 7, with 19 bases in between. For the CDR3, the DNA is TGTGCCAGCATTCTCCACAGGGAATGGGGTGAAAAACTGTTTTTT. Its translation is CASILHREWGEKLFF.

V gene TRBV20-1 combines with J gene TRBJ1-2; TRBD1 is a possible D gene (5 bases). Germline V gene lookup returns CDR1 DFQATT and CDR2 SNEGSKA (reference sequence). V was pared by 3 bases and J by 4 bases, with 12 bases between. The CDR3 is 13 amino acids. As DNA, the CDR3 is TGCAGTGCTAGCCCGGGACGGGCCTATGGCTACACCTTC. This gives the protein CSASPGRAYGYTF.

The rearrangement links TRBV29-1 to TRBJ1-5; D is undetermined. V lost 7 bases to trimming and J lost 2 bases, with 6 bases between them. Germline V gives CDR1 SQVTM, CDR2 ANQGSEA. The CDR3 is made up of 11 amino acids. CDR3 sequence: CSEEGNQPQHF. DNA for the CDR3: TGCAGCGAGGAAGGCAATCAGCCCCAGCATTTT.

In this sample, this clonotype turned up a few times. A single base separates this from a much larger clone, so it may be a read error. The chain has TRBV10-3 and TRBJ1-5; TRBD1 matches at 7 bases. Losses at the gene ends were 7 bases for V and 4 bases for J; bases not matched to a gene: 10. The CDR3 is 15 amino acids. Germline V gene lookup returns CDR1 ENHRY and CDR2 SYGVKD. In DNA, the CDR3 is TGTGCCATCAATGATAACAGGGGCGATAATCAGCCCCAGCATTTT. Translated, it gives CAINDNRGDNQPQHF.

This clonotype was counted many times. The chain employs TRBV13 and TRBJ1-2; D may be TRBD1 (6 bases). This CDR3 contains 15 residues. V was trimmed by 4 bases and J by 5 bases, leaving 17 bases between them. Germline CDR1 is PRHDT and CDR2 is FYEKMQ (reference sequence). The CDR3 DNA sequence: TGTGCCAGCAGCTATCCAGGGGCGACCACATATGGCTACACCTTC. It codes for CASSYPGATTYGYTF.

This clonotype was seen ten or more times. The chain combines TRBV11-3 with TRBJ2-5, with 7 bases fitting TRBD2. Germline values: CDR1 SGHNT, CDR2 YENEEA. The V and J ends lost 0 bases and 5 bases, in that order; junction bases with no gene match: 3. The CDR3 is made up of 14 amino acids. CDR3 loop: CASSLETSYETQYF. The DNA of the CDR3 is TGTGCCAGCAGCTTAGAGACTAGCTATGAGACCCAGTACTTC.

At least ten counts were recorded for this clonotype. V gene TRBV2 combines with J gene TRBJ1-2, with 7 positions matching TRBD1. Germline values: CDR1 SNHLY, CDR2 FYNNEI. The CDR3 runs to 15 residues. V was clipped by 7 bases and J by 5 bases; unmatched bases: 13. CDR3 in amino acids: CASMNPSAGGYGYTF. CDR3 sequence (DNA): TGTGCCAGCATGAACCCCTCCGCAGGGGGGTATGGCTACACCTTC.

This clonotype was counted at least ten times. This rearrangement joins TRBV29-1 to TRBJ2-6; the D is unclear. This CDR3 region has 15 residues. V was trimmed by 5 bases and J by 0 bases, leaving 11 bases between them. Germline loops: CDR1 SQVTM, CDR2 ANQGSEA. The CDR3 nucleotides are TGCAGCGTTCTCGATCCTGGCTCTGGGGCCAACGTCCTGACTTTC. This gives the protein CSVLDPGSGANVLTF.

V is TRBV7-2 and J is TRBJ1-6; D remains ambiguous. Germline CDR1 is SGHTA and CDR2 is FQGNSA. Trimming removed 4 bases from V and 6 bases from J, with 4 bases in between. The CDR3 is made up of 12 amino acids. The CDR3 spells CASSSPNSPLHF. The CDR3 DNA sequence: TGTGCCAGCAGCTCTCCTAATTCACCCCTCCACTTT. Full variable domain (rest looked up from reference TRBV7-2 and TRBJ1-6): GAGVSQSPSNKVTEKGKDVELRCDPISGHTALYWYRQSLGQGLEFLIYFQGNSAPDKSGLPSDRFSAERTGGSVSTLTIQRTQQEDSAVYLCASSSPNSPLHFGNGTRLTVT.

J is TRBJ2-2 and V is TRBV24-1; the match to TRBD2 covers 7 bases. The length of the CDR3 is 16 residues. V dropped 0 bases and J dropped 4; count of bases not matched to a gene: 4. Germline V gives CDR1 KGHDR, CDR2 SFDVKD. The CDR3 spells CATSDLAGVFTGELFF. CDR3 bases: TGTGCCACCAGTGATTTGGCGGGAGTTTTCACCGGGGAGCTGTTTTTT.

This chain links TRBV20-1 with TRBJ2-5; TRBD2 aligns across 8 bases. Trimming cost V 3 bases and J 8 bases; bases outside gene matches: 8. The CDR3 has 13 residues. Germline assignment: CDR1 DFQATT and CDR2 SNEGSKA (reference sequence). CDR3 DNA sequence: TGCAGTGCTAGTTATCCGGGACTAGGAACCCAGTACTTC. It is translated as CSASYPGLGTQYF.

This clonotype was recorded at least ten times. The chain carries TRBV7-9 and TRBJ2-2, with 7 bases lining up with TRBD2. Germline V CDR1 and CDR2: SEHNR, FQNEAQ (reference sequence). The CDR3 sequence is 15 residues long. The V and J ends lost 5 bases and 6 bases, in that order; junction bases with no gene match: 9. Here the CDR3 DNA reads TGTGCCAGCAGCCAGGGAGGGCCAAGGGCCGGGGAGCTGTTTTTT. This sequence encodes CASSQGGPRAGELFF.